The sequence of this TCR beta chain was determined in a study of T cell changes during pregnancy in multiple sclerosis. Sequenced by immunoSEQ multiplex PCR; TCRdb stores in-frame clones only, minus some. The sample includes 25,000 to 30,000 clones, more than 75% of them seen just once. The CDR3 covers 14 residues. Germline V lookup: CDR1 MRHNA, CDR2 SNTAGT. V lost 5 bases to trimming and J lost 3 bases; unmatched junction nucleotides: 2. V and J are TRBV6-4 and TRBJ2-2; 8 positions match TRBD1. The receptor comes from a female donor with multiple sclerosis, enrolled in a pregnancy study. This material consisted of CD8+ T cells from peripheral blood mononuclear cells, taken after pregnancy. CDR3 in amino acids: CASSSGGDTGELFF. The DNA of the CDR3 is TGTGCCAGCAGTTCAGGGGGCGACACCGGGGAGCTGTTTTTT.